Sequencing of this TCR beta chain was carried out in a study of blood T cell repertoires in COVID-19. Study information: Some COVID-19 samples were acute and others convalescent; all came from the United States, Italy and Spain.

V was clipped by 4 bases and J by 9 bases, with 13 bases between them. Germline-derived CDR1 and CDR2 are MGHRA and YSYEKL. The CDR3 runs to 13 residues. In the authors' workflow: The assay estimated nucleated cells by amplifying reference gene primers. Sequencing used immunoSEQ multiplex PCR; TCRdb keeps in-frame clones, though not all of them. The DNA gave D and trimming, while V, J and clone size come from that table. The repertoire consists of tens of thousands of clones, with roughly 80% occurring once and the leading ten covering over 12%. V is TRBV4-1 and J is TRBJ2-1; D gene unclear. The sequence was collected from a human donor in a cohort sampled during active COVID-19. Sequenced sample: peripheral blood. The CDR3 coding sequence is TGCGCCAGCAGCCCCCCCATGATCGGTGAGCAGTTCTTC. Translating gives CASSPPMIGEQFF.